The present T cell receptor (beta chain) was sequenced within a study of beta chain features in type 1 diabetes. Study-wide results and limits: PCR might favor shorter templates, but any such skew would affect patients and controls equally. Moderate yet significant TCRB CDR3 shortening was seen in Type 1 diabetes patients in all four CD4+ subsets.

Comments on this clone: Its matching antigen is unknown.

Expressed TCRB transcripts were sequenced, since all the RNA that had been isolated was reverse transcribed. Naive, central memory and regulatory T cell samples yielded around 3.6 million reads on average. Data came from immunoSEQ multiplex PCR; TCRdb stores just in-frame clones and leaves some out. The profile shows more than 300,000 clones, around 9.7% of them singletons. This clonotype was obtained from a man aged 30-40 years with type 1 diabetes. The specimen sequenced was central memory CD4+ T cells from blood.

CDR3 loop: CASSFGQGGKTQYF. CDR3 DNA: TGTGCCAGCAGCTTTGGACAGGGCGGGAAGACCCAGTACTTC. The chain employs TRBV9 and TRBJ2-5, with 8 nucleotides matching TRBD1. The CDR3 spans 14 residues. The V gene's germline CDR1 is SGDLS and CDR2 YYNGEE. V trimming: 4 bases; J trimming: 6 bases; junction bases outside the gene matches: 8.